A selection of T cell receptor beta chains follows, all from one sample in a study of vaccination effects on CD4 cells after COVID-19. The protocol was immunoSEQ multiplex PCR, while the TCRdb copy is restricted to in-frame clones and leaves out a portion. Seen here are about 47,000 clones, roughly 70% observed once, and the top ten hold 5.5% to 8%. These receptors have no identified antigens. This specimen was CD4+ T cells from PBMCs cultured without peptide, taken after COVID-19 vaccination. Receptors were obtained from a human donor who received a COVID-19 vaccine. The CDR3 runs from the conserved cysteine through the conserved F or W. Fields, in order: J gene, V gene, clone size, D gene, CDR3 protein, CDR3 DNA. D genes are given only for firm matches. The size of a clone is reported for some rows only, either as once, few or many, or as a class for expanded clones.

j_gene: TRBJ1-6; v_gene: TRBV10-3; abundance: NA; d_gene: NA; CDR3aa: CAITTGVPNSPLHF; CDR3nt: TGTGCCATCACAACCGGGGTCCCTAATTCACCCCTCCACTTT
j_gene: TRBJ2-1; v_gene: TRBV4-1; abundance: NA; d_gene: TRBD2; CDR3aa: CASSLAAGGKHYNEQFF; CDR3nt: TGCGCCAGCAGCCTAGCAGCGGGAGGGAAACACTACAATGAGCAGTTCTTC
j_gene: TRBJ1-1; v_gene: TRBV6-5; abundance: NA; d_gene: TRBD1; CDR3aa: CASSFDRAETEAFF; CDR3nt: TGTGCCAGCAGCTTCGACAGGGCGGAGACTGAAGCTTTCTTT
j_gene: TRBJ2-3; v_gene: TRBV4-1; abundance: NA; d_gene: NA; CDR3aa: CASRDTGLVLTDTQYF; CDR3nt: TGCGCCAGCAGAGATACAGGGTTGGTGCTAACAGATACGCAGTATTTT
j_gene: TRBJ2-1; v_gene: TRBV5-1; abundance: NA; d_gene: TRBD2; CDR3aa: CASSSPRLAGTSSYNEQFF; CDR3nt: TGCGCCAGCAGCTCTCCGAGGCTAGCGGGGACGAGCTCCTACAATGAGCAGTTCTTC
j_gene: TRBJ1-5; v_gene: TRBV2; abundance: NA; d_gene: NA; CDR3aa: CASSEAQRGQPQHF; CDR3nt: TGTGCCAGCAGTGAAGCGCAGAGGGGCCAGCCCCAGCATTTT
j_gene: TRBJ2-7; v_gene: TRBV29-1; abundance: few; d_gene: NA; CDR3aa: CSVVNPTRNYEQYF; CDR3nt: TGCAGCGTTGTCAACCCCACGCGTAACTACGAGCAGTACTTC
j_gene: TRBJ2-3; v_gene: TRBV5-1; abundance: NA; d_gene: NA; CDR3aa: CASSPGVGVWGTDTQYF; CDR3nt: TGCGCCAGCAGCCCCGGCGTAGGGGTTTGGGGCACAGATACGCAGTATTTT
j_gene: TRBJ1-5; v_gene: TRBV2; abundance: NA; d_gene: NA; CDR3aa: CASSESVYGNQPQHF; CDR3nt: TGTGCCAGCAGTGAATCGGTATATGGCAATCAGCCCCAGCATTTT
j_gene: TRBJ2-7; v_gene: TRBV15; abundance: NA; d_gene: NA; CDR3aa: CATSRDLATYEQYF; CDR3nt: TGTGCCACCAGCAGAGATTTAGCTACCTACGAGCAGTACTTC
j_gene: TRBJ2-2; v_gene: TRBV12-5; abundance: few; d_gene: NA; CDR3aa: CASGLGGTLGTGELFF; CDR3nt: TGTGCTAGTGGTTTGGGTGGGACCCTGGGCACCGGGGAGCTGTTTTTT
j_gene: TRBJ2-2; v_gene: TRBV19; abundance: NA; d_gene: TRBD2; CDR3aa: CASTSTSGRSGTGELFF; CDR3nt: TGTGCCAGTACCTCGACTAGCGGGAGATCCGGGACCGGGGAGCTGTTTTTT
j_gene: TRBJ2-7; v_gene: TRBV10-3; abundance: NA; d_gene: TRBD2; CDR3aa: CAISESAGGRYEQYF; CDR3nt: TGTGCCATCAGTGAGTCAGCGGGGGGGAGGTACGAGCAGTACTTC
j_gene: TRBJ1-4; v_gene: TRBV19; abundance: NA; d_gene: NA; CDR3aa: CASSRPDSPISF; CDR3nt: TGTGCCAGTAGTCGACCCGACAGTCCAATTTCCTTT
j_gene: TRBJ2-4; v_gene: TRBV11-2; abundance: few; d_gene: TRBD2; CDR3aa: CASSLSGTSFVKNIQYF; CDR3nt: TGTGCCAGCAGCTTATCCGGGACTAGCTTTGTTAAAAACATTCAGTACTTC
j_gene: TRBJ1-1; v_gene: TRBV20-1; abundance: NA; d_gene: NA; CDR3aa: CSVPTDTEAFF; CDR3nt: TGCAGTGTTCCAACGGACACTGAAGCTTTCTTT
j_gene: TRBJ1-4; v_gene: TRBV27; abundance: NA; d_gene: TRBD1; CDR3aa: CASSFWTGNSEKLFF; CDR3nt: TGTGCCAGCAGTTTCTGGACAGGGAACAGTGAAAAACTGTTTTTT
j_gene: TRBJ1-2; v_gene: TRBV19; abundance: few; d_gene: TRBD1; CDR3aa: CASSPQTGPSYGYTF; CDR3nt: TGTGCCAGTAGTCCTCAGACAGGGCCATCCTATGGCTACACCTTC
j_gene: TRBJ1-2; v_gene: TRBV10-3; abundance: few; d_gene: TRBD1; CDR3aa: CAISMTGSDVGYTF; CDR3nt: TGTGCCATCAGCATGACAGGGTCTGATGTTGGCTACACCTTC
j_gene: TRBJ2-3; v_gene: TRBV7-9; abundance: NA; d_gene: NA; CDR3aa: CAKASAGTDTQYF; CDR3nt: TGTGCGAAAGCATCAGCGGGCACAGATACGCAGTATTTT
j_gene: TRBJ1-2; v_gene: TRBV2; abundance: NA; d_gene: TRBD1; CDR3aa: CASSTTGLHYGYTF; CDR3nt: TGTGCCAGCAGTACGACAGGGCTTCACTATGGCTACACCTTC
j_gene: TRBJ1-5; v_gene: TRBV5-1; abundance: few; d_gene: NA; CDR3aa: CASSLTPQGGDQPQHF; CDR3nt: TGCGCCAGCAGCTTGACCCCACAGGGCGGGGATCAGCCCCAGCATTTT
j_gene: TRBJ2-7; v_gene: TRBV27; abundance: few; d_gene: TRBD1; CDR3aa: CASSLGDRVSYEQYF; CDR3nt: TGTGCCAGCAGTTTGGGGGACAGGGTCTCCTACGAGCAGTACTTC
j_gene: TRBJ2-2; v_gene: TRBV24-1; abundance: NA; d_gene: NA; CDR3aa: CATSDLAGLTGELFF; CDR3nt: TGTGCCACCAGTGATTTGGCAGGGCTCACCGGGGAGCTGTTTTTT
j_gene: TRBJ2-5; v_gene: TRBV6-2/TRBV6-3; abundance: NA; d_gene: NA; CDR3aa: CASSYSTLETQYF; CDR3nt: TGTGCCAGCAGTTACTCGACTCTAGAGACCCAGTACTTC
j_gene: TRBJ2-7; v_gene: TRBV19; abundance: NA; d_gene: NA; CDR3aa: CASKEKGLAYEQYF; CDR3nt: TGTGCCAGTAAAGAGAAGGGTTTGGCCTACGAGCAGTACTTC
j_gene: TRBJ2-1; v_gene: TRBV19; abundance: NA; d_gene: TRBD2; CDR3aa: CASSPITSGMYNEQFF; CDR3nt: TGTGCCAGTAGTCCAATCACTAGCGGGATGTACAATGAGCAGTTCTTC
j_gene: TRBJ2-1; v_gene: TRBV7-9; abundance: few; d_gene: TRBD2; CDR3aa: CASSFRLAGATNEQFF; CDR3nt: TGTGCCAGCAGCTTTAGACTAGCGGGAGCTACCAATGAGCAGTTCTTC
j_gene: TRBJ2-3; v_gene: TRBV5-1; abundance: NA; d_gene: NA; CDR3aa: CASSDGSLAADTQYF; CDR3nt: TGCGCCAGCAGCGACGGGTCCCTCGCGGCAGATACGCAGTATTTT
j_gene: TRBJ1-1; v_gene: TRBV11-2; abundance: few; d_gene: NA; CDR3aa: CASSLAGTQNTEAFF; CDR3nt: TGTGCCAGCAGCTTAGCAGGGACCCAGAACACTGAAGCTTTCTTT
j_gene: TRBJ2-7; v_gene: TRBV29-1; abundance: NA; d_gene: TRBD2; CDR3aa: CSVEEWRERNKQYF; CDR3nt: TGCAGCGTTGAAGAGTGGCGGGAGAGGAATAAGCAGTACTTC
j_gene: TRBJ1-1; v_gene: TRBV3-1/TRBV3-2; abundance: NA; d_gene: TRBD1; CDR3aa: CASSKGQPNTEAFF; CDR3nt: TGTGCCAGCAGCAAGGGACAGCCGAACACTGAAGCTTTCTTT
j_gene: TRBJ1-2; v_gene: TRBV29-1; abundance: NA; d_gene: NA; CDR3aa: CSVEGTFPHYGYTF; CDR3nt: TGCAGCGTTGAGGGCACCTTTCCCCACTATGGCTACACCTTC
j_gene: TRBJ2-7; v_gene: TRBV19; abundance: NA; d_gene: TRBD1; CDR3aa: CASSRAGGSYEQYF; CDR3nt: TGTGCCAGTAGTAGGGCAGGGGGAAGCTACGAGCAGTACTTC
j_gene: TRBJ2-5; v_gene: TRBV30; abundance: NA; d_gene: NA; CDR3aa: CAWSHGLAGETQYF; CDR3nt: TGTGCCTGGAGTCATGGGCTAGCAGGCGAGACCCAGTACTTC
j_gene: TRBJ1-3; v_gene: TRBV3-1/TRBV3-2; abundance: NA; d_gene: NA; CDR3aa: CASNNREWGNTIYF; CDR3nt: TGTGCCAGCAATAACAGGGAGTGGGGAAACACCATATATTTT
j_gene: TRBJ1-5; v_gene: TRBV5-8; abundance: NA; d_gene: NA; CDR3aa: CASSLSRINQPQHF; CDR3nt: TGTGCCAGCAGCTTGTCTCGGATAAATCAGCCCCAGCATTTT
j_gene: TRBJ2-1; v_gene: TRBV10-3; abundance: NA; d_gene: NA; CDR3aa: CAIKAGSGLSYNEQFF; CDR3nt: TGTGCCATCAAGGCTGGTTCGGGGTTATCCTACAATGAGCAGTTCTTC
j_gene: TRBJ1-1; v_gene: TRBV19; abundance: NA; d_gene: NA; CDR3aa: CASRHQTDPHRNTEAFF; CDR3nt: TGTGCCAGTAGACACCAAACTGACCCACACAGGAACACTGAAGCTTTCTTT
j_gene: TRBJ1-2; v_gene: TRBV14; abundance: NA; d_gene: NA; CDR3aa: CASSGDTYGYTF; CDR3nt: TGTGCCAGCAGCGGGGACACCTATGGCTACACCTTC
j_gene: TRBJ2-1; v_gene: TRBV6-2/TRBV6-3; abundance: NA; d_gene: NA; CDR3aa: CASSSSQAYNEQFF; CDR3nt: TGTGCCAGCAGTTCGTCACAGGCCTACAATGAGCAGTTCTTC
j_gene: TRBJ2-7; v_gene: TRBV13; abundance: NA; d_gene: NA; CDR3aa: CASRRRGTSYEQYF; CDR3nt: TGTGCCAGCAGACGCCGCGGGACTTCCTACGAGCAGTACTTC